This TCR beta chain was retrieved from a study of T cells after yellow fever vaccination. Study results and limitations: Overall, a small share of clonotypes was seen in both CD4 and CD8 compartments.

On this clonotype: The antigen is not known.

One entry per CDR3 protein, called by TCRdb with MiXCR from the 5' RACE reads. The profile covers around 590,000 distinct CDR3 sequences, with 12% appearing a single time and approximately 15% taken by the ten largest. This receptor was identified in a man younger than 40 who received the YFV17D yellow fever vaccine. Sequenced here: PBMCs, sampled on the day of the yellow fever booster vaccination.

The CDR3 nucleotides read TGTGCCAGCAGTTTAGGGGCCGAAGGGGCTGTTTCTGATACGCAGTATTTT. It codes for CASSLGAEGAVSDTQYF. The chain couples TRBV27 to TRBJ2-3, with D possibly being TRBD1 (5 bases). The CDR3 runs to 17 residues. Per germline, CDR1 MNHEY and CDR2 SMNVEV (reference sequence). Between the trimmed V and J ends, which lost 2 bases and 6 bases, there was a span of 21 bases.